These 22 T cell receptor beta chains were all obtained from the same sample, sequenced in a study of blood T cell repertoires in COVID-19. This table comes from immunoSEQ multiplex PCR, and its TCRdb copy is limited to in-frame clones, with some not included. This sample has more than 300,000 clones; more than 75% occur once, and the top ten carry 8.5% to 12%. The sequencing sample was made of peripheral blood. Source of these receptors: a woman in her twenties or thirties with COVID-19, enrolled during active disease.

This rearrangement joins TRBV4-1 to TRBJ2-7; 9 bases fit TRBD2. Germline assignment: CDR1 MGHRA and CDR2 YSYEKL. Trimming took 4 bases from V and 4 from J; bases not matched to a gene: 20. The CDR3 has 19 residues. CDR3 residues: CASSRVAGDLLSVSYEQYF. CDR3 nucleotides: TGCGCCAGCAGCCGAGTAGCGGGAGATCTCCTCTCCGTCTCGTACGAGCAGTACTTC.

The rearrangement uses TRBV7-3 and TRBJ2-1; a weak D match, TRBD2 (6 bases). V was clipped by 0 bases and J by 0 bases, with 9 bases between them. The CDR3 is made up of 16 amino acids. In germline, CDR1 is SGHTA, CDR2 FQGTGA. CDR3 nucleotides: TGTGCCAGCAGCTTAACTCTAGCGAGCTCCTACAATGAGCAGTTCTTC. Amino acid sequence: CASSLTLASSYNEQFF.

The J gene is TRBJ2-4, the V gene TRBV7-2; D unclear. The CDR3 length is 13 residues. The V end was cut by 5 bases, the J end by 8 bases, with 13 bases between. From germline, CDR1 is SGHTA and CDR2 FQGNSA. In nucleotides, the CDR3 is TGTGCCAGCAGCACAGATATAATAGACATTCAGTACTTC. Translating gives CASSTDIIDIQYF.

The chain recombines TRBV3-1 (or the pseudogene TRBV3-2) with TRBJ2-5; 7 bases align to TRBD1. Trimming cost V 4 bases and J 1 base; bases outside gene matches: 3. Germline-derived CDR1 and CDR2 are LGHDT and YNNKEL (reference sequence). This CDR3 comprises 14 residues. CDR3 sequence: CASSLAGGQETQYF. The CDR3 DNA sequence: TGTGCCAGCAGCCTTGCAGGGGGCCAAGAGACCCAGTACTTC.

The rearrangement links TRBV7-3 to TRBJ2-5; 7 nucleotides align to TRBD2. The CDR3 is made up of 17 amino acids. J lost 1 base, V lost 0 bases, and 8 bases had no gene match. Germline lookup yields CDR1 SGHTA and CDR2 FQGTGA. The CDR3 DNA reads TGTGCCAGCAGCTTAACTGGGCGGGAGTCGGTCCAAGAGACCCAGTACTTC. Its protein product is CASSLTGRESVQETQYF.

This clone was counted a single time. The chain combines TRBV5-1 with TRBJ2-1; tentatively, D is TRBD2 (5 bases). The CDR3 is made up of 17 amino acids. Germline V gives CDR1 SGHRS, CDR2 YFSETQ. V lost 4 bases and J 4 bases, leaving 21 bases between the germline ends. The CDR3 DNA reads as TGCGCCAGCAGCCCCAGTGGTAGCGTAACATCGTACAATGAGCAGTTCTTC. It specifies CASSPSGSVTSYNEQFF.

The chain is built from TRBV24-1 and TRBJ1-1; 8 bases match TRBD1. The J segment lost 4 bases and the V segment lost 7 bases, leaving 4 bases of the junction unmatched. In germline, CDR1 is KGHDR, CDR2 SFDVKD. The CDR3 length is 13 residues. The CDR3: CATRTGELTEAFF. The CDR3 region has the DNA TGTGCCACCAGGACAGGGGAACTCACTGAAGCTTTCTTT.

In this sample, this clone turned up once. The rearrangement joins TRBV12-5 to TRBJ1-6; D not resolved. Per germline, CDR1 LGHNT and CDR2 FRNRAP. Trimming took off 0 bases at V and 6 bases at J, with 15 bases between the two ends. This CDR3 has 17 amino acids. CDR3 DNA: TGTGCTAGTGGTTTGGTACGGAATGGCCAGGCTAATTCACCCCTCCACTTT. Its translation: CASGLVRNGQANSPLHF.

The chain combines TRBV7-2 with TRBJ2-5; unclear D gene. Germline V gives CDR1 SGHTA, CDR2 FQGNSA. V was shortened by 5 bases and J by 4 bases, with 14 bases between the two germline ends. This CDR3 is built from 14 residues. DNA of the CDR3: TGTGCCAGCAGCCCTTCGCAGTACCTAGAGACCCAGTACTTC. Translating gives CASSPSQYLETQYF.

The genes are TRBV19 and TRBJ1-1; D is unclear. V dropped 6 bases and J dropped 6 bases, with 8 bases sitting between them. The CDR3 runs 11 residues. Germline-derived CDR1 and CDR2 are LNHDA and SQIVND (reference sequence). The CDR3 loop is CASSMRAEAFF. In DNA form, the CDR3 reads TGTGCCAGTAGCATGCGCGCTGAAGCTTTCTTT.

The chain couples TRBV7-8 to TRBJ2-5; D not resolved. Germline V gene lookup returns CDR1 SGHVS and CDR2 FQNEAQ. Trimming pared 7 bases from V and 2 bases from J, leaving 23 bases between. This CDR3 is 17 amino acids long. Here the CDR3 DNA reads TGTGCCAGCACCACAAGTAAAGGAGTGACGATTCAAGAGACCCAGTACTTC. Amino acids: CASTTSKGVTIQETQYF.

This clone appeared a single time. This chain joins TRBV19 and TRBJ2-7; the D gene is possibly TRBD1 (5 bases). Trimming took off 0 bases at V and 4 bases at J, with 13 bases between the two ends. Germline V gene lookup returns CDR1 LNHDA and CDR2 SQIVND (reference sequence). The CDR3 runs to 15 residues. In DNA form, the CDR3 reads TGTGCCAGTAGTATAGACTGGCAGGGTGGTTACGAGCAGTACTTC. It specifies CASSIDWQGGYEQYF. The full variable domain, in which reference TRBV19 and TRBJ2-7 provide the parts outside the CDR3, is DGGITQSPKYLFRKEGQNVTLSCEQNLNHDAMYWYRQDPGQGLRLIYYSQIVNDFQKGDIAEGYSVSREKKESFPLTVTSAQKNPTAFYLCASSIDWQGGYEQYFGPGTRLTVT.

The CDR3 nucleotides read TGTGCCAGCAGCCAAGGAAACAGGGGGGAGGCTTTCTTT. As protein: CASSQGNRGEAFF. The chain couples TRBV4-2 to TRBJ1-1; TRBD1 matches 8 bases. Germline V lookup: CDR1 LGHNA, CDR2 YNFKEQ. The CDR3 has 13 amino acids. V shed 1 base and J 11 bases; nucleotides not matched to a gene: 6.

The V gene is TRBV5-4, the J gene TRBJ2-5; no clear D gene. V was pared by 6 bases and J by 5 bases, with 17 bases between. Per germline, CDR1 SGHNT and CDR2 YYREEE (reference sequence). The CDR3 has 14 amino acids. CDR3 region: CASTPDKVGETQYF. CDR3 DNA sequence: TGTGCCAGCACACCCGACAAAGTTGGGGAGACCCAGTACTTC.

CDR3 in amino acids: CASSLTRDSTVNEQFF. The CDR3 DNA follows: TGTGCCAGCAGTTTAACCCGGGACTCAACCGTCAATGAGCAGTTCTTC. The chain is built from TRBV27 and TRBJ2-1; a possible D gene is TRBD2 (6 bases). CDR3 size: 16 residues. Trimming stripped 2 bases from V and 6 bases from J, with 17 bases between. In germline, CDR1 is MNHEY, CDR2 SMNVEV (reference sequence).

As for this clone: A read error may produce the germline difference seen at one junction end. CDR3 sequence: CASSLTRGQDYYEQYF. The CDR3, as DNA: TGTGCTAGCAGCTTAACAAGGGGACAGGACTACTACGAGCAGTACTTC. The chain recombines TRBV7-7 with TRBJ2-7; 8 bases are a match to TRBD1. The germline V gene encodes CDR1 SSHAT and CDR2 FNYEAQ (reference sequence). There are 16 residues in the CDR3.

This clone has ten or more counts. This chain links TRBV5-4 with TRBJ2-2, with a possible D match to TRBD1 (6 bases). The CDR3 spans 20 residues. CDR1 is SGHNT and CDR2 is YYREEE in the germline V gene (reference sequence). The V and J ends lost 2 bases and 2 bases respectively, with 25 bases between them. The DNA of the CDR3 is TGTGCCAGCAGCTTCGGAGGTGGCAGGGGCTCGGGTGGAAACACCGGGGAGCTGTTTTTT. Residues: CASSFGGGRGSGGNTGELFF. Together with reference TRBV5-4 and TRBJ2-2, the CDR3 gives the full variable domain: ETGVTQSPTHLIKTRGQQVTLRCSSQSGHNTVSWYQQALGQGPQFIFQYYREEENGRGNFPPRFSGLQFPNYSSELNVNALELDDSALYLCASSFGGGRGSGGNTGELFFGEGSRLTVL.

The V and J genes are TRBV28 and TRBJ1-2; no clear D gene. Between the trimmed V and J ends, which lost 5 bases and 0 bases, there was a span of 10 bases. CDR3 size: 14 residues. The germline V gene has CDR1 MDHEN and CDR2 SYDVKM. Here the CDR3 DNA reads TGTGCCAGCAGTCCTCCGGGATCTAACTATGGCTACACCTTC. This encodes CASSPPGSNYGYTF.

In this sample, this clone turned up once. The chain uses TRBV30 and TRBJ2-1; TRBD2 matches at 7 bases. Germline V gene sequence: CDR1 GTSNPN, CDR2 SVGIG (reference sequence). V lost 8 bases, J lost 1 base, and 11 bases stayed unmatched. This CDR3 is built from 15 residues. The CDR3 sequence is CAKGTKRASYNEQFF. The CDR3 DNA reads TGTGCCAAGGGGACTAAGCGGGCTTCCTACAATGAGCAGTTCTTC.

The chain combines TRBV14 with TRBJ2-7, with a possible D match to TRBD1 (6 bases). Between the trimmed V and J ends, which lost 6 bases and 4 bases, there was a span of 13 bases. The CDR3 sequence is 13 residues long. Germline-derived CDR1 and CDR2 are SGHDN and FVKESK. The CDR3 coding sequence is TGTGCCAGCAGGGGGGCGCAGGGATACGAGCAGTACTTC. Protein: CASRGAQGYEQYF.

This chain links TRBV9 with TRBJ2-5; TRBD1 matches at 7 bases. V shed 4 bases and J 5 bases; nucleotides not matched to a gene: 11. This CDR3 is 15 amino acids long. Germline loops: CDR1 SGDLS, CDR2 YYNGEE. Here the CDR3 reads CASSTRDSSRETQYF. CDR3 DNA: TGTGCCAGCAGCACCCGGGACAGCTCCCGGGAGACCCAGTACTTC.

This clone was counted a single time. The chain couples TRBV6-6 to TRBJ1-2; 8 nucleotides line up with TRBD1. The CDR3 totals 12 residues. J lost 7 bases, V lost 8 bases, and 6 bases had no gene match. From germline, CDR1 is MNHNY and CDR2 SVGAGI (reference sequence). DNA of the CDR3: TGTGCCAGCGGGCAGGGGGCGTCTGGCTACACCTTC. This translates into CASGQGASGYTF.